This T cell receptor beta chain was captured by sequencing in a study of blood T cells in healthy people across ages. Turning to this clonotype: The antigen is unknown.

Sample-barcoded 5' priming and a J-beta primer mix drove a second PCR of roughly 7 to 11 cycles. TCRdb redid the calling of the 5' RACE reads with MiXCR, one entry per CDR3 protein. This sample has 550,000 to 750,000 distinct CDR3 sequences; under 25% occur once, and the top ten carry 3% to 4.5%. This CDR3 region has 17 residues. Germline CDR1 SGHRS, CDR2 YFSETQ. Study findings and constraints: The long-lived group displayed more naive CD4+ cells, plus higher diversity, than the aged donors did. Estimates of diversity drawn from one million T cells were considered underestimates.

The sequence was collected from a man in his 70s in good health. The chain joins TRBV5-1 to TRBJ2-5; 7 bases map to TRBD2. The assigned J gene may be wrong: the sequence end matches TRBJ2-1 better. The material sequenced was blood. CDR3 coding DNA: TGCGCCAGCAAGCCCACCTCTGGGCGGGAGTCTTACAATGAGCAGTTCTTC. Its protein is CASKPTSGRESYNEQFF.